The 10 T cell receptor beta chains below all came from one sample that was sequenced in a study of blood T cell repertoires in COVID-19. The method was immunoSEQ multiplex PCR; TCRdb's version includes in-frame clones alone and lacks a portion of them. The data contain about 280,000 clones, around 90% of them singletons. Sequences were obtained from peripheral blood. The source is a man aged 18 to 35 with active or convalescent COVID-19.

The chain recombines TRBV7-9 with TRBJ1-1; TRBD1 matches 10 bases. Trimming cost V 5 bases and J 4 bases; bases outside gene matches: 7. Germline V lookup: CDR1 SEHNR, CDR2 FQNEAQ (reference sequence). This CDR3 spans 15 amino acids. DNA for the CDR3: TGTGCCAGCAGCCTACGGGACAGGGGTATCACTGAAGCTTTCTTT. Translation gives CASSLRDRGITEAFF.

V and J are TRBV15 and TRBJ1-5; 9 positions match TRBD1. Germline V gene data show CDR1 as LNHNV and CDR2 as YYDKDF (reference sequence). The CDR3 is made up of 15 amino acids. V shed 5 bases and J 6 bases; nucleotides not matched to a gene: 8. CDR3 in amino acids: CATSGGQGIGQPQHF. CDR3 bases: TGTGCCACCAGCGGGGGACAGGGCATCGGTCAGCCCCAGCATTTT.

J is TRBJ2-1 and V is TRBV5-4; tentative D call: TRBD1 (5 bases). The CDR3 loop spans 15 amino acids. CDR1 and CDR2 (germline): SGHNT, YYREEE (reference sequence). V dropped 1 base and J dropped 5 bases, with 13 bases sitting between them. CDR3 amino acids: CASSLSPTRDNEQFF. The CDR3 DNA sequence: TGTGCCAGCAGCTTGTCCCCGACCAGGGACAATGAGCAGTTCTTC.

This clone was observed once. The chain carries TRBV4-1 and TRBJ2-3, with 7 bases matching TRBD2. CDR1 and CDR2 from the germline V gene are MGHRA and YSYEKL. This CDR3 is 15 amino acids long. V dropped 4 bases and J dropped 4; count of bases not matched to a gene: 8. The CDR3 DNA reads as TGCGCCAGCAGCCCGACTAGCTCCTTCCCAGATACGCAGTATTTT. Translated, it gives CASSPTSSFPDTQYF.

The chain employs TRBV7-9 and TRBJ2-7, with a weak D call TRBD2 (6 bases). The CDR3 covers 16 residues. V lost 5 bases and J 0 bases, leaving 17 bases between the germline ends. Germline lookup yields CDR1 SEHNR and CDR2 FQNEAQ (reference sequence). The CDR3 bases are TGTGCCAGCAGCCTTTCTGTTGGGGGGAGCTCCTACGAGCAGTACTTC. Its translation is CASSLSVGGSSYEQYF.

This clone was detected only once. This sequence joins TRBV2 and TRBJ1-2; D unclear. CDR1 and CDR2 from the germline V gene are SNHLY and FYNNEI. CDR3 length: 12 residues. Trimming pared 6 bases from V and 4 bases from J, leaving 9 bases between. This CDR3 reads CASSVGGYGYTF. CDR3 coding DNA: TGTGCCAGCAGCGTAGGAGGCTATGGCTACACCTTC.

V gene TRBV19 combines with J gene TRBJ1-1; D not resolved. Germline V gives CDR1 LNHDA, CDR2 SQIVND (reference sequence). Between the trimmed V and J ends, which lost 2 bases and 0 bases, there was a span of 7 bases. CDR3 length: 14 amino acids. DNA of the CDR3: TGTGCCAGTAGTATACGGGATATGAACACTGAAGCTTTCTTT. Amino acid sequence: CASSIRDMNTEAFF.

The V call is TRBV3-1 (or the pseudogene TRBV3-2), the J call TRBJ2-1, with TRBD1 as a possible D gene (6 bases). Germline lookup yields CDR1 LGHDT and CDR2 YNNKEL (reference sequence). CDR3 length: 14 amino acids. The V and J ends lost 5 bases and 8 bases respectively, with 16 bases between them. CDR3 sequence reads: CASSGRGNFDEQFF. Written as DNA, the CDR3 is TGTGCCAGCAGCGGAAGGGGGAATTTCGATGAGCAGTTCTTC.

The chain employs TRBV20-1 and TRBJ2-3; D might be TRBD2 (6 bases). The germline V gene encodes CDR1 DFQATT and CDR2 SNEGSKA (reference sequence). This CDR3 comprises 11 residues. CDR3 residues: CSGGATDTQYF. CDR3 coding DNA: TGCAGCGGGGGAGCCACAGATACGCAGTATTTT.

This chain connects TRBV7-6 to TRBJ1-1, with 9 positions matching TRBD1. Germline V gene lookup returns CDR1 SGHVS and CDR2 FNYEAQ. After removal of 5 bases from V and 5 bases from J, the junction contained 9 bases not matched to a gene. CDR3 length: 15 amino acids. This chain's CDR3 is CASSPRDRDFTEAFF. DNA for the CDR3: TGTGCCAGCAGCCCCCGGGACAGGGACTTTACTGAAGCTTTCTTT.